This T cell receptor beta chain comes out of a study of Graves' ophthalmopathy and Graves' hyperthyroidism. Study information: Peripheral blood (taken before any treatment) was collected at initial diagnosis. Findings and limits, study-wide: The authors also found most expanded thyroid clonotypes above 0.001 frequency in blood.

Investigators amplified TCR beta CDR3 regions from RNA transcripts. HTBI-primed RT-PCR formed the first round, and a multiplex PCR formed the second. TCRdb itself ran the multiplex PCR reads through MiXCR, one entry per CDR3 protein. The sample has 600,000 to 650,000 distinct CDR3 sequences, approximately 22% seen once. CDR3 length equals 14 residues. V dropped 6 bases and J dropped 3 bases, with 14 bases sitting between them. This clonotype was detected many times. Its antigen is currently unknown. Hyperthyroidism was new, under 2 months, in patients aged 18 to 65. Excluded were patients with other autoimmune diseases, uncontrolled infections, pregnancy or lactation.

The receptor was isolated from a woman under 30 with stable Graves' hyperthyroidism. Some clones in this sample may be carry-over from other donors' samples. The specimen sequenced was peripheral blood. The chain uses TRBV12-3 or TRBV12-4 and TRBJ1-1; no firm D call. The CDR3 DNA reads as TGTGCCAGCAGCCAAACAACACGGTACACTGAAGCTTTCTTT. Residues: CASSQTTRYTEAFF.